Listed below are T cell receptor beta chains from one sample, sequenced in a study of CD8 T cells in Susac syndrome. TCRdb fed the immunoSEQ multiplex PCR reads into MiXCR, producing one record per CDR3 protein. The data contain around 200,000 distinct CDR3 sequences, 95% of them singletons. The sequenced sample consisted of CD4+ T cells from PBMCs. The receptors were gathered from a human donor with multiple sclerosis. The CDR3 runs from the conserved cysteine through the conserved F or W. The order of the fields is J gene, D gene, clone size, V gene, CDR3 DNA, CDR3 protein. A D gene is named only where the DNA matches it firmly. Clone size is not always given. Where it is, it says once, few, many or a class for expanded clones.

>TRBJ1-1|TRBD1|-|TRBV25-1
TGTGCCAGCAGTTGGACCGGGACAGAAGAAGCTTTCTTT
CASSWTGTEEAFF
>TRBJ2-7|TRBD2|-|TRBV7-9
TGTGCCAGCAGCTCTGCGGGGGTCTCCTACGAGCAGTACTTC
CASSSAGVSYEQYF
>TRBJ1-4|-|-|TRBV20-1
TGCAGTGCTCTTGCTAATGAAAAACTGTTTTTT
CSALANEKLFF
>TRBJ2-7|TRBD1|-|TRBV20-1
TGCAGTGCTAGTTCCCCGGGACAGGGTGTCCACGAGCAGTACTTC
CSASSPGQGVHEQYF
>TRBJ1-2|TRBD1|-|TRBV9
TGTGCCAGCAGCAGGCTGGGACAGGGGGGCTATGGCTACACCTTC
CASSRLGQGGYGYTF
>TRBJ2-3|TRBD2|-|TRBV20-1
TGCAGTGCTCGGGAGGGGGGGCCAAACACAGATACGCAGTATTTT
CSAREGGPNTDTQYF
>TRBJ1-2|-|-|TRBV29-1
TGCAGCGTTGAACCCCCGGACAGTAACTATGGCTACACCTTC
CSVEPPDSNYGYTF
>TRBJ2-2|TRBD2|-|TRBV7-3
TGTGCCAGCAGCCCTGTAGCTAGCGGGGTCTCCGGGGAGCTGTTTTTT
CASSPVASGVSGELFF
>TRBJ1-1|-|-|TRBV5-1
TGCGCCAGCAGCTTGGATGTGGGGCCCGCTGAAGCTTTCTTT
CASSLDVGPAEAFF
>TRBJ2-1|-|-|TRBV20-1
TGCAGTGCTATCTCTGCGAGGACCTACAATGAGCAGTTCTTC
CSAISARTYNEQFF
>TRBJ2-3|TRBD2|-|TRBV9
TGTGCCAGCAGCGTAGTGGGTAGCGGGGGACTTACCACAGATACGCAGTATTTT
CASSVVGSGGLTTDTQYF
>TRBJ1-1|-|-|TRBV29-1
TGCAGCGTTGATCCTGAATCAGGGTCTAGCACTGAAGCTTTCTTT
CSVDPESGSSTEAFF
>TRBJ2-3|-|-|TRBV5-1
TGCGCCAGCAAGGCCCCAGGGGCAGATACGCAGTATTTT
CASKAPGADTQYF
>TRBJ1-6|-|-|TRBV7-3
TGTGCCAGCAGCCTCGAAGGAGGGCCAACACCCCTCCACTTT
CASSLEGGPTPLHF
>TRBJ1-1|-|-|TRBV29-1
TGCAGCGTTGTACGAGGATTTGCCGGCGGCATGAACACTGAAGCTTTCTTT
CSVVRGFAGGMNTEAFF
>TRBJ2-7|-|-|TRBV24-1
TGTGCCACCCCTTCGTACGAGCAGTACTTC
CATPSYEQYF
>TRBJ1-2|TRBD1|-|TRBV5-4
TGTGCCAGCAGCTCGAGACAGGGTGGACTCTATGGCTACACCTTC
CASSSRQGGLYGYTF
>TRBJ2-5|-|-|TRBV20-1
TGCAGTGCTAGAGATGGGTTACAAGAGACCCAGTACTTC
CSARDGLQETQYF
>TRBJ2-7|TRBD2|few|TRBV6-6
TGTGCCAGCAGTTACGCCGGGGCGGGGGTTTTGCAGTACTTC
CASSYAGAGVLQYF
>TRBJ1-1|-|-|TRBV20-1
TGCAGTGCCGGACGGAGGAACACTGAAGCTTTCTTT
CSAGRRNTEAFF
>TRBJ2-3|-|-|TRBV12-3/TRBV12-4
TGTGCCAGCAGTTTGGCAGACACAGATACGCAGTATTTT
CASSLADTDTQYF
>TRBJ2-7|-|-|TRBV3-1
TGTGCCAGCAGCCCGACCGGAGGGGGGGGCCACGCCTACGAGCAGTACTTC
CASSPTGGGGHAYEQYF
>TRBJ2-3|-|-|TRBV3-1
TGTGCCAGCAGGACGGCCGGCACAGATACGCAGTATTTT
CASRTAGTDTQYF
>TRBJ2-5|-|-|TRBV6-1
TGTGCCAGCAGTGAAGGGGTCCTCCAAGAGACCCAGTACTTC
CASSEGVLQETQYF
>TRBJ1-2|-|-|TRBV5-6
TGTGCCAGCAGCTTCAGCTCAGGGACCAGCTTC
CASSFSSGTSF
>TRBJ1-1|TRBD1|-|TRBV20-1
TGCAGTGCCCCGCCCGGGACAGGGGGAGCTGAAGCTTTCTTT
CSAPPGTGGAEAFF
>TRBJ1-3|-|-|TRBV3-1
TGTGCCAGCAGCCAGGGGGGACCTGGAAACACCATATATTTT
CASSQGGPGNTIYF
>TRBJ2-2|-|-|TRBV30
TGTGCCTGGAGTCGGACTTTCACCGGGGAGCTGTTTTTT
CAWSRTFTGELFF
>TRBJ2-1|-|-|TRBV29-1
TGCAGCTCCCGCCGGCTAGTTGATACGGGTGAGCAGTTCTTC
CSSRRLVDTGEQFF
>TRBJ2-3|TRBD1|-|TRBV7-9
TGTGCCAGCAGAAGGGGGCTCCGACCAGATACGCAGTATTTT
CASRRGLRPDTQYF
>TRBJ2-3|TRBD1|-|TRBV2
TGTGCCAGCAGTGAAGCCCGGGACAGGGGCGCAGATACGCAGTATTTT
CASSEARDRGADTQYF
>TRBJ1-2|-|-|TRBV30
TGTGCCTGGAGTGGAGGACAGTACGGCTACACCTTC
CAWSGGQYGYTF
>TRBJ1-1|TRBD1|-|TRBV20-1
TGCAGTGCAACACCGGGACAGGGGACTGAAGCTTTCTTT
CSATPGQGTEAFF
>TRBJ2-1|-|-|TRBV5-1
TGCGCCAGCAGTCCCTATAACATGGAGAGCTCCTACAATGAGCAGTTCTTC
CASSPYNMESSYNEQFF
>TRBJ2-1|-|-|TRBV3-1
TGTGCCAGCAGCCTGCGGAGGTTGGACTATCAAAGCTCCTACAATGAGCAGTTCTTC
CASSLRRLDYQSSYNEQFF
>TRBJ2-5|-|-|TRBV3-1
TGTGCCAGCAGCTGGGGGGAGGAGACCCAGTACTTC
CASSWGEETQYF
>TRBJ2-7|-|-|TRBV5-1
TGCGCCAGCAGCTTGGATACAGTTCCATACTCCTACGAGCAGTACTTC
CASSLDTVPYSYEQYF